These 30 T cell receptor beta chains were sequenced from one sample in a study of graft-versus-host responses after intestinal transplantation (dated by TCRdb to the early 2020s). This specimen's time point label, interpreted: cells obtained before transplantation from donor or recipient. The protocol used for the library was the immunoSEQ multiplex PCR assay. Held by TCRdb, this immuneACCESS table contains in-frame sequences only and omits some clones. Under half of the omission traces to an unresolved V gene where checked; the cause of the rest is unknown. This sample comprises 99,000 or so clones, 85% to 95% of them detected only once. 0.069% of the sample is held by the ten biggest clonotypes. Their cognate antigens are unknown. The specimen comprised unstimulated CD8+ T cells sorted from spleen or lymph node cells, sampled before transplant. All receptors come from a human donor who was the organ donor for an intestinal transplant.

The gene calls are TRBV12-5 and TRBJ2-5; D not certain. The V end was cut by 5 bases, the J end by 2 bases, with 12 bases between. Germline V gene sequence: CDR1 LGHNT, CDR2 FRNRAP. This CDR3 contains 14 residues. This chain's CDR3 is CASGRREEQETQYF. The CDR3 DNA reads TGTGCTAGTGGTCGCAGAGAGGAACAAGAGACCCAGTACTTC. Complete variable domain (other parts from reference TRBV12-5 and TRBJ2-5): DARVTQTPRHKVTEMGQEVTMRCQPILGHNTVFWYRQTMMQGLELLAYFRNRAPLDDSGMPKDRFSAEMPDATLATLKIQPSEPRDSAVYFCASGRREEQETQYFGPGTRLLVL.

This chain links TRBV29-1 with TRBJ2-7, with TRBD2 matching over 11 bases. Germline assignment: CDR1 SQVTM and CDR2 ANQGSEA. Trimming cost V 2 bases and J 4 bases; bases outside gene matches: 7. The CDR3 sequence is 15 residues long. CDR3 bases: TGCAGCGTTGAAACTCTGACTAGCGGGGATTACGAGCAGTACTTC. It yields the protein CSVETLTSGDYEQYF.

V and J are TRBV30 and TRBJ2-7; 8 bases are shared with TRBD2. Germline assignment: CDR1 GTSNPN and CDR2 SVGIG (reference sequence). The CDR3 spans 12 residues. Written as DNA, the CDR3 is TGTTTAGGGGGGACTAGGCCCTACGAGCAGTACTTC. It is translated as CLGGTRPYEQYF.

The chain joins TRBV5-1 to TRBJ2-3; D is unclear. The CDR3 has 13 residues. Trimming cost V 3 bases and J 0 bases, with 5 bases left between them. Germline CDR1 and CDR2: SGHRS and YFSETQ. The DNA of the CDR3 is TGCGCCAGCAGCTATCCGAGCACAGATACGCAGTATTTT. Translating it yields CASSYPSTDTQYF.

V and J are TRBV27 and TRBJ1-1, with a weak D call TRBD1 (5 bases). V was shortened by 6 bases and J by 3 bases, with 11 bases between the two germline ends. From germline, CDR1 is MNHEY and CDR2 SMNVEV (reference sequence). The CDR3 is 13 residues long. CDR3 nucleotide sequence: TGTGCCAGCAGCCAGGGTAGATACACTGAAGCTTTCTTT. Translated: CASSQGRYTEAFF.

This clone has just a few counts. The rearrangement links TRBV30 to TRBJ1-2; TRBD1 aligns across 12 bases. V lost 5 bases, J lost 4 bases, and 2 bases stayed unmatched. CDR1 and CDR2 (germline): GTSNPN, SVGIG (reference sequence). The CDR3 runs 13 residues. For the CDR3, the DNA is TGTGCCTGGGGGACAGGGGGCGGCTATGGCTACACCTTC. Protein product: CAWGTGGGYGYTF.

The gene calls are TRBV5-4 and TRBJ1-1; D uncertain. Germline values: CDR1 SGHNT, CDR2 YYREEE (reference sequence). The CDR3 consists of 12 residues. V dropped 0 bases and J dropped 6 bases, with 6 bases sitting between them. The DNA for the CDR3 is TGTGCCAGCAGCTTGGGCAGCGCTGAAGCTTTCTTT. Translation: CASSLGSAEAFF.

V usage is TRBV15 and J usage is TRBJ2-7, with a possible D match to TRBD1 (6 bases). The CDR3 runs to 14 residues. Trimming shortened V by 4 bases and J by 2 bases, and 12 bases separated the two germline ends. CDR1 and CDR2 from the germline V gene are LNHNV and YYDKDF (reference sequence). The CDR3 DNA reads TGTGCCACCAGCAAGGGACAACCGCCCTACGAGCAGTACTTC. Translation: CATSKGQPPYEQYF.

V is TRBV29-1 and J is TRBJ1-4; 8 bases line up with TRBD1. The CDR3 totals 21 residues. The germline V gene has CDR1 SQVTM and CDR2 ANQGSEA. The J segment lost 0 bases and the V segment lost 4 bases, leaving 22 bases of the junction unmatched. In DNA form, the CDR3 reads TGCAGCGTTGTCTTCCGTTTTGTGCAGGGGGCACAAACTGCAACTAATGAAAAACTGTTTTTT. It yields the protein CSVVFRFVQGAQTATNEKLFF.

For the CDR3, the DNA is TGTGCCAGCAGTTTATGGGGGAGTAGCAATCAGCCCCAGCATTTT. Translation gives CASSLWGSSNQPQHF. V usage is TRBV28 and J usage is TRBJ1-5, with no clear D. The CDR3 consists of 15 residues. The ends were cut back, 0 bases at V and 0 bases at J, with 6 bases in the middle. Germline values: CDR1 MDHEN, CDR2 SYDVKM.

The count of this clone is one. CDR3 sequence reads: CASSFWDYREETQYF. The CDR3 nucleotides read TGTGCCAGCAGCTTCTGGGACTACCGGGAAGAGACCCAGTACTTC. The chain couples TRBV7-9 to TRBJ2-5; 7 bases map to TRBD2. V shed 3 bases, J shed 3 bases, and the junction held 7 bases outside the gene matches. Looked up from germline, CDR1 is SEHNR and CDR2 is FQNEAQ (reference sequence). The CDR3 length is 15 residues.

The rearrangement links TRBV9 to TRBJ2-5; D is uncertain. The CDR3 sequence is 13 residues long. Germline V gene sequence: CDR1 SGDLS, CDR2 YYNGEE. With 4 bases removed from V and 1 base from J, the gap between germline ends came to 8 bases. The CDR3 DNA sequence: TGTGCCAGCAGCCCGACTTCCCAAGAGACCCAGTACTTC. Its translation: CASSPTSQETQYF.

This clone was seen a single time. CDR3 DNA sequence: TGCGCCAGCAGTTCCGGGACAGGGCCTTACGCAGATACGCAGTATTTT. Its protein is CASSSGTGPYADTQYF. The rearrangement uses TRBV5-1 and TRBJ2-3; the match to TRBD1 covers 9 bases. The ends lost 5 bases at V and 4 bases at J; junction bases unmatched: 11. CDR1 is SGHRS and CDR2 is YFSETQ in the germline V gene. This CDR3 has 16 amino acids.

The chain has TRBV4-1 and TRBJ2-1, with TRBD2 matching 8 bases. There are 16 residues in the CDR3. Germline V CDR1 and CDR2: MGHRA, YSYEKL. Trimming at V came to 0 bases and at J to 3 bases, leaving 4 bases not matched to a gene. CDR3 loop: CASSQDFTSGYNEQFF. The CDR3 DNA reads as TGCGCCAGCAGCCAAGATTTTACTAGCGGCTACAATGAGCAGTTCTTC.

The CDR3 DNA reads TGTGCCAGCAGCTTTAGTTTCTTCGTACTGAGCTCCTACAATGAGCAGTTCTTC. Residues: CASSFSFFVLSSYNEQFF. The rearrangement links TRBV7-9 to TRBJ2-1; D gene unclear. The CDR3 is made up of 18 amino acids. Germline lookup yields CDR1 SEHNR and CDR2 FQNEAQ (reference sequence). The V and J ends lost 3 bases and 0 bases respectively, with 18 bases between them.

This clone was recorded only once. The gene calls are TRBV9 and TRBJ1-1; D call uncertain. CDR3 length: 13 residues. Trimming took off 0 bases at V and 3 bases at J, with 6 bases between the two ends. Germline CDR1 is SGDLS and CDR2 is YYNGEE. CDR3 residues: CASSVGGYTEAFF. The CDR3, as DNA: TGTGCCAGCAGCGTAGGAGGATACACTGAAGCTTTCTTT.

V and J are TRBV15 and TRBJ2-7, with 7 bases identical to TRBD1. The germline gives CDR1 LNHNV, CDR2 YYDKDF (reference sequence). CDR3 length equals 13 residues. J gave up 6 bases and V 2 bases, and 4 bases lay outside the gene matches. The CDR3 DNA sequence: TGTGCCACCAGCAGACGACAGGGATCCGAGCAGTACTTC. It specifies CATSRRQGSEQYF.

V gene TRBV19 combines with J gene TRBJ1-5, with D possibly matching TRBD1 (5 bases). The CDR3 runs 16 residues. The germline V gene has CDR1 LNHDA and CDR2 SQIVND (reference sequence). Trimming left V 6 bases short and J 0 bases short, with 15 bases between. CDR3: CASSAVQGNSNQPQHF. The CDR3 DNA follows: TGTGCCAGTAGCGCCGTGCAGGGAAATAGCAATCAGCCCCAGCATTTT.

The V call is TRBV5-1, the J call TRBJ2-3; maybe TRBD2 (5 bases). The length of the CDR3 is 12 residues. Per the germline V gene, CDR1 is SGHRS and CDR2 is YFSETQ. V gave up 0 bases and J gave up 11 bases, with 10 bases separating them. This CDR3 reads CASSLVGSGQYF. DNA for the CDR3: TGCGCCAGCAGCTTGGTAGGGAGTGGGCAGTATTTT.

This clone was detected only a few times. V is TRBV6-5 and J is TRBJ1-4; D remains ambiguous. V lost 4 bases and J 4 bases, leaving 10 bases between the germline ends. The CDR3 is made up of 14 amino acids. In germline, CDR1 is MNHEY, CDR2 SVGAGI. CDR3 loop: CASSSLPVNEKLFF. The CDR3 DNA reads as TGTGCCAGCAGTTCCCTCCCGGTTAATGAAAAACTGTTTTTT.

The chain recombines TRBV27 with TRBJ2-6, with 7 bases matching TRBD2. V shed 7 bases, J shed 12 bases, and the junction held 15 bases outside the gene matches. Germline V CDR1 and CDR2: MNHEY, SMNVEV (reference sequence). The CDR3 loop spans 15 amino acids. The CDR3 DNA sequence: TGTGCCAGCACCCTCTTTGGGGGGGGGTTAGGCGTCCTGACTTTC. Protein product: CASTLFGGGLGVLTF.

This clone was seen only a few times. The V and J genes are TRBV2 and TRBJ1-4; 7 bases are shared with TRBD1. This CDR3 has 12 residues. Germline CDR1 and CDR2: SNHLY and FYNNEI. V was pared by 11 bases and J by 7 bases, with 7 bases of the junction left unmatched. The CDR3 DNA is TGTGCCGGAAGACAGGGAGGTGAAAAACTGTTTTTT. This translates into CAGRQGGEKLFF. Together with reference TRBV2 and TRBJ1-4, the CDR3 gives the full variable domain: EPEVTQTPSHQVTQMGQEVILRCVPISNHLYFYWYRQILGQKVEFLVSFYNNEISEKSEIFDDQFSVERPDGSNFTLKIRSTKLEDSAMYFCAGRQGGEKLFFGSGTQLSVL.

The CDR3 DNA follows: TGTGCCAGCAGTTTATTCATGGGGGCTTCGGAGACCCAGTACTTC. Its protein is CASSLFMGASETQYF. The V gene is TRBV27, the J gene TRBJ2-5; TRBD1 is a possible D gene (6 bases). The CDR3 has 15 amino acids. Trimming pared 1 base from V and 5 bases from J, leaving 14 bases between. Germline V gives CDR1 MNHEY, CDR2 SMNVEV (reference sequence).

The CDR3 loop is CASSVVTGLPYEQYF. In DNA, the CDR3 is TGTGCCAGCAGTGTGGTTACGGGACTCCCGTACGAGCAGTACTTC. The genes are TRBV2 and TRBJ2-7, with D perhaps matching TRBD2 (6 bases). V shed 4 bases and J shed 4 bases, with 17 bases lying between them. This CDR3 is 15 amino acids long. Germline CDR1 SNHLY, CDR2 FYNNEI.

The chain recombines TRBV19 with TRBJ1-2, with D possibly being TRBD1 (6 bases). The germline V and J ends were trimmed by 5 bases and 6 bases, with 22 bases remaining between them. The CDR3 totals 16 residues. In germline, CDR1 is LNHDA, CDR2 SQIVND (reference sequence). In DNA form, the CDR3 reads TGTGCCAGTAGTCCGGAACCCGGGACACCCACCCATGGCTACACCTTC. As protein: CASSPEPGTPTHGYTF.

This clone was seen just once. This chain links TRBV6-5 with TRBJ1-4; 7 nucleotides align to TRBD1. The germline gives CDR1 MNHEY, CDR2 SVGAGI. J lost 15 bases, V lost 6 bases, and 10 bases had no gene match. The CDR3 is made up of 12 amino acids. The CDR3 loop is CASSQPGQSLFF. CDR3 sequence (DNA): TGTGCCAGCAGCCAACCGGGACAGAGCTTGTTTTTT.

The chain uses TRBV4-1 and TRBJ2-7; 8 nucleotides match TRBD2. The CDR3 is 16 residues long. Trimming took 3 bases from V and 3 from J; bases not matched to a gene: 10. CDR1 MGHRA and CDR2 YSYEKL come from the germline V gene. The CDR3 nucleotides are TGCGCCAGCAGCCAGCGGGGACTAGTTCTGTTCTACGAGCAGTACTTC. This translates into CASSQRGLVLFYEQYF.

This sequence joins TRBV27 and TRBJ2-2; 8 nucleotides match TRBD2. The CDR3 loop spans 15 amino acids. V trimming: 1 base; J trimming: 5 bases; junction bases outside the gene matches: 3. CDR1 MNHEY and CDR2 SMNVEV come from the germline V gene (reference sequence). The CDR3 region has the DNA TGTGCCAGCAGTTTATGGGCGGGGGGTACCGGGGAGCTGTTTTTT. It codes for CASSLWAGGTGELFF.

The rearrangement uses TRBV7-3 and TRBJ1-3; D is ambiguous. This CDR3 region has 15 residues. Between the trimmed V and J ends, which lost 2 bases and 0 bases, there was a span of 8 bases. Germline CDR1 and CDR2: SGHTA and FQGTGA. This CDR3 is CASSLDGSSGNTIYF. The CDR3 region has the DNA TGTGCCAGCAGCTTAGATGGCAGCTCTGGAAACACCATATATTTT.

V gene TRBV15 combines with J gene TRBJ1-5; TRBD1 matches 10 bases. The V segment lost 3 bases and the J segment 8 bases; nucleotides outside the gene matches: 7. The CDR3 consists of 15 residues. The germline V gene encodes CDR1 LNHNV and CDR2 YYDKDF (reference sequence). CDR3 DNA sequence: TGTGCCACCAGCAGCGGACAGGGGGGAAATAAGCCCCAGCATTTT. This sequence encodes CATSSGQGGNKPQHF. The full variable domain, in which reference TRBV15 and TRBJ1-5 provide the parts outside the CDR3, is DAMVIQNPRYQVTQFGKPVTLSCSQTLNHNVMYWYQQKSSQAPKLLFHYYDKDFNNEADTPDNFQSRRPNTSFCFLDIRSPGLGDTAMYLCATSSGQGGNKPQHFGDGTRLSIL.